This T cell receptor beta chain came from a study of OX40 agonist ivuxolimab in advanced cancers. Study overall: At 65% to 85% male, the cohort had a mean age of roughly 60 years, ranging from about 23 to 79. Study-wide results and caveats: Part of the nonresponder group also had normalized T-cell clonal expansion that was low. At 0.1-3.0 mg/kg, partial responders had clonal expansion among the lowest observed.

The CDR3 consists of 13 residues. The germline CDR1 and CDR2 sequences are LGHNA and YNFKEQ. V was clipped by 4 bases and J by 4 bases, with 8 bases between them. Sequencing was performed with immunoSEQ multiplex PCR; in TCRdb, only in-frame clones are kept and a portion is missing. The sample carries under 65,000 clones, 85% recorded once. Concerning this clone: Its specificity is unknown.

The chain joins TRBV4-2 to TRBJ2-1; D possibly corresponds to TRBD2 (6 bases). The sample was CD4+ or CD8+ T cells sorted from blood, taken in a trial of the OX40 agonist ivuxolimab. The receptor was derived from an adult with an advanced solid tumor such as melanoma, head and neck, liver or kidney cancer. The CDR3: CASSPGLYNEQFF. CDR3 nucleotide sequence: TGTGCCAGCAGCCCGGGACTTTACAATGAGCAGTTCTTC.